A single count supports the clone carrying this T cell receptor beta chain. What it binds is not known. Sequencing targeted TCR beta in T cells from blood (CD8+ and CD4+). J was trimmed by 3 bases and V by 3 bases; bases with no gene match: 9. This CDR3 is built from 16 residues. Per the germline V gene, CDR1 is SGHVS and CDR2 is FQNEAQ. This sample is drawn from a study of CD8 T cells in Susac syndrome. Study overall: When their blood was taken, the Susac syndrome patients had either not yet had any therapy, were taking corticosteroids, or were taking intravenous immunoglobulin alone. Study outcomes and limitations: In Susac patients, clonal expansion was not detected in CD4+ cells.

RNA totalling roughly 0.45 to 1 ug underwent reverse transcription with random hexamers. Amplification of TCR beta CDR3 by immunoSEQ multiplex PCR spanned 54 Vbeta and 13 Jbeta. TCRdb analysed the immunoSEQ multiplex PCR reads with MiXCR anew, one entry per CDR3 protein. The table shows about 180,000 distinct CDR3 sequences, with roughly 94% occurring only once. V gene TRBV7-8 combines with J gene TRBJ2-5; TRBD2 agrees at 8 bases. This TCR derives from a human donor with Susac syndrome. Sequencing was carried out using CD4+ T cells from PBMCs. Written as DNA, the CDR3 is TGTGCCAGCAGCTTGAGACCCGGGAGGGAGGAAGAGACCCAGTACTTC. Protein sequence: CASSLRPGREEETQYF. The full variable domain, its missing parts supplied by reference TRBV7-8 and TRBJ2-5, is GAGVSQSPRYKVAKRGQDVALRCDPISGHVSLFWYQQALGQGPEFLTYFQNEAQLDKSGLPSDRFFAERPEGSVSTLKIQRTQQEDSAVYLCASSLRPGREEETQYFGPGTRLLVL.